A single sample is the source of the 18 T cell receptor beta chains below, sequenced in a study of response to subunit inactivated influenza vaccine. In TCRdb, the RT-PCR reads were re-called with MiXCR into one record per CDR3 protein. Here the sample spans over 150,000 distinct CDR3 sequences, around 9.2% being singletons. Sample: non-naive T cells sorted from PBMCs, taken on the day of vaccination. The receptors were gathered from a man between 45 and 60 years old who received an inactivated influenza vaccine.

This clonotype was observed many times. The V call is TRBV27, the J call TRBJ1-1; tentative D call: TRBD1 (5 bases). CDR1 and CDR2 from the germline V gene are MNHEY and SMNVEV (reference sequence). The CDR3 is made up of 14 amino acids. Trimming cost V 0 bases and J 3 bases, with 8 bases left between them. DNA for the CDR3: TGTGCCAGCAGTTTATCTGGGGCCGACACTGAAGCTTTCTTT. Its protein product is CASSLSGADTEAFF.

This clonotype was recorded at least ten times. The chain combines TRBV5-1 with TRBJ2-1, with 7 bases matching TRBD1. After removal of 0 bases from V and 8 bases from J, the junction contained 5 bases not matched to a gene. This CDR3 comprises 14 residues. The germline CDR1 and CDR2 sequences are SGHRS and YFSETQ. The CDR3 DNA follows: TGCGCCAGCAGCTTGGTTTCAGGGGGAGATGAGCAGTTCTTC. Residues: CASSLVSGGDEQFF.

The chain combines TRBV20-1 with TRBJ1-5, with no clear D. Germline V gene sequence: CDR1 DFQATT, CDR2 SNEGSKA (reference sequence). The CDR3 runs 13 residues. Trimming took 3 bases from V and 2 from J, leaving 8 bases between them. CDR3 protein: CSASRGRNQPQHF. As DNA, the CDR3 is TGCAGTGCTAGTAGAGGGCGCAATCAGCCCCAGCATTTT.

V gene TRBV2 combines with J gene TRBJ2-5, with a tentative D call TRBD2 (6 bases). V was clipped by 4 bases and J by 5 bases, with 8 bases between them. Germline V gene sequence: CDR1 SNHLY, CDR2 FYNNEI. CDR3 length: 12 amino acids. CDR3 sequence: CASSGLAETQYF. The CDR3 DNA reads as TGTGCCAGCAGTGGGCTAGCGGAGACCCAGTACTTC.

In this sample, this clonotype turned up a few times. The gene calls are TRBV28 and TRBJ2-5, with D uncertain. Trimming took off 7 bases at V and 3 bases at J, with 12 bases between the two ends. Germline assignment: CDR1 MDHEN and CDR2 SYDVKM. This CDR3 is 13 amino acids long. CDR3 nucleotide sequence: TGTGCCAGCATAGGGCTAGGTGAAGAGACCCAGTACTTC. It yields the protein CASIGLGEETQYF.

The chain uses TRBV27 and TRBJ2-7; D might be TRBD1 or TRBD2, each matching 5 bases. Trimming pared 3 bases from V and 1 base from J, leaving 16 bases between. The CDR3 runs 16 residues. In germline, CDR1 is MNHEY, CDR2 SMNVEV (reference sequence). The CDR3 region is CASSFSSGTLSYEQYF. DNA of the CDR3: TGTGCCAGCAGTTTCTCCTCCGGGACCCTTTCCTACGAGCAGTACTTC.

The chain combines TRBV18 with TRBJ1-3; D is possibly TRBD1 (6 bases). V gave up 1 base and J gave up 0 bases, with 7 bases separating them. This CDR3 is built from 15 residues. Germline lookup yields CDR1 KGHSH and CDR2 LQKENI. CDR3 DNA: TGTGCCAGCTCACCACGACAGGACTCTGGAAACACCATATATTTT. Its translation: CASSPRQDSGNTIYF. Based on the CDR3 plus reference TRBV18 and TRBJ1-3, the full variable domain is NAGVMQNPRHLVRRRGQEARLRCSPMKGHSHVYWYRQLPEEGLKFMVYLQKENIIDESGMPKERFSAEFPKEGPSILRIQQVVRGDSAAYFCASSPRQDSGNTIYFGEGSWLTVV.

This clonotype was seen at least ten times. V and J are TRBV5-1 and TRBJ2-7; D is ambiguous. The germline V gene encodes CDR1 SGHRS and CDR2 YFSETQ. There are 14 residues in the CDR3. The V gene lost 4 bases and the J gene lost 5 bases, with 16 bases spanning the gap. In DNA, the CDR3 is TGCGCCAGCAGCAGTGACATCCCCCCTCACGAGCAGTACTTC. It codes for CASSSDIPPHEQYF.

There are a few counts of this clonotype. V is TRBV20-1 and J is TRBJ2-3, with 14 bases lining up with TRBD2. The CDR3 loop spans 15 amino acids. The germline V gene has CDR1 DFQATT and CDR2 SNEGSKA (reference sequence). Unmatched junction bases numbered 4, after V lost 3 bases and J lost 5 bases. The DNA for the CDR3 is TGCAGTGCTAGTAGACTAGCGGGGGGGCAAGATACGCAGTATTTT. Translation gives CSASRLAGGQDTQYF.

This clonotype was seen many times. The gene calls are TRBV28 and TRBJ1-2, with D uncertain. The CDR3 runs to 13 residues. V was cut by 10 bases and J by 10 bases, with 22 bases left in between. The V gene's germline CDR1 is MDHEN and CDR2 SYDVKM. CDR3 loop: CATQDPLNLVYTF. Written as DNA, the CDR3 is TGTGCCACCCAAGACCCTCTGAACTTAGTCTACACCTTC.

The chain combines TRBV5-1 with TRBJ1-4; perhaps TRBD1 as D (5 bases). The CDR3 extends over 15 amino acids. The germline gives CDR1 SGHRS, CDR2 YFSETQ. Trimming took 0 bases from V and 6 from J, leaving 12 bases between them. The CDR3 sequence is CASSLEGLAYEKLFF. The CDR3 bases are TGCGCCAGCAGCTTGGAGGGGTTGGCTTATGAAAAACTGTTTTTT.

This clonotype was recorded at least ten times. The chain is built from TRBV5-1 and TRBJ1-6; D is unclear. Deletions cut 0 bases from V and 7 bases from J, with 14 bases between. The germline CDR1 and CDR2 sequences are SGHRS and YFSETQ. This CDR3 comprises 16 residues. CDR3: CASSLEPDGANSPLHF. The DNA for the CDR3 is TGCGCCAGCAGCTTGGAGCCGGACGGAGCGAATTCACCCCTCCACTTT.

This clonotype was seen a handful of times. The gene calls are TRBV4-2 and TRBJ1-1; the D is unclear. V lost 4 bases, J lost 1 base, and 7 bases lay in between. Germline V gene sequence: CDR1 LGHNA, CDR2 YNFKEQ. The CDR3 spans 13 residues. This CDR3 is CASSRGRNTEAFF. The DNA of the CDR3 is TGTGCCAGCAGCCGAGGAAGGAACACTGAAGCTTTCTTT.

The chain joins TRBV20-1 to TRBJ1-2; a weak D match, TRBD1 (5 bases). The CDR3 spans 15 residues. Germline lookup yields CDR1 DFQATT and CDR2 SNEGSKA (reference sequence). V lost 0 bases and J 8 bases, leaving 19 bases between the germline ends. CDR3 DNA sequence: TGCAGTGCTAGAGATGTGGGACCGCGGGGTTCCGGCTACACCTTC. Encoded protein: CSARDVGPRGSGYTF.

The table lists this clonotype with many counts. CDR3 region: CASSSGVIREQYF. The DNA of the CDR3 is TGTGCCAGCAGCTCCGGGGTAATACGCGAGCAGTACTTC. J is TRBJ2-7 and V is TRBV12-3 or TRBV12-4; D may be TRBD2 (5 bases). Trimming stripped 6 bases from V and 6 bases from J, with 15 bases between. The CDR3 totals 13 residues.

V usage is TRBV12-3 or TRBV12-4 and J usage is TRBJ1-2; D possibly corresponds to TRBD1 (5 bases). This CDR3 comprises 14 residues. The V end lost 3 bases, the J end lost 4 bases, and 12 bases lay between the germline ends. The CDR3 is CASSFRGGGYGYTF. CDR3 DNA sequence: TGTGCCAGCAGTTTTCGGGGCGGTGGCTATGGCTACACCTTC.

This clonotype was detected many times. The chain links TRBV5-1 to TRBJ2-3, with 9 bases fitting TRBD2. The CDR3 consists of 15 residues. Germline CDR1 SGHRS, CDR2 YFSETQ. Losses at the gene ends were 4 bases for V and 3 bases for J; bases not matched to a gene: 6. Written as DNA, the CDR3 is TGCGCCAGCAGCCTTAGCGGGGGATGGACAGATACGCAGTATTTT. Translating it yields CASSLSGGWTDTQYF.

There are many counts of this clonotype. V usage is TRBV5-1 and J usage is TRBJ2-7, with TRBD1 as a possible D gene (5 bases). CDR3 length: 13 residues. The V end was cut by 3 bases, the J end by 0 bases, with 7 bases between. Germline CDR1 reads SGHRS; CDR2 reads YFSETQ. The CDR3, as DNA: TGCGCCAGCAGCTCGGACAACTCCTACGAGCAGTACTTC. Encoded protein: CASSSDNSYEQYF.